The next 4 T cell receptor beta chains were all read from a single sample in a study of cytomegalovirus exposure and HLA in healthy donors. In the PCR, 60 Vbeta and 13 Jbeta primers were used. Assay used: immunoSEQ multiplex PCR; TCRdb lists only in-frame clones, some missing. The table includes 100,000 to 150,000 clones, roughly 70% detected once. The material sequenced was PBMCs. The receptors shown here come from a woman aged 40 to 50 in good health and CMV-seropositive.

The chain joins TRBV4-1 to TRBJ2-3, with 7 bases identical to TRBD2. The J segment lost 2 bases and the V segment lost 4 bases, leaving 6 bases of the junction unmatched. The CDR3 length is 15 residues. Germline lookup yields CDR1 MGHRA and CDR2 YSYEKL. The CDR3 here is CASSLSGQYTDTQYF. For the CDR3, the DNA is TGCGCCAGCAGCCTTAGCGGGCAGTACACAGATACGCAGTATTTT.

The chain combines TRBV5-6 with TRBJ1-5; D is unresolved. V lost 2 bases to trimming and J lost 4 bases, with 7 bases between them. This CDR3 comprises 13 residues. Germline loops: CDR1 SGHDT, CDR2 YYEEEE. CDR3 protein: CASSFGSNQPQHF. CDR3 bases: TGTGCCAGCAGCTTTGGCAGTAATCAGCCCCAGCATTTT.

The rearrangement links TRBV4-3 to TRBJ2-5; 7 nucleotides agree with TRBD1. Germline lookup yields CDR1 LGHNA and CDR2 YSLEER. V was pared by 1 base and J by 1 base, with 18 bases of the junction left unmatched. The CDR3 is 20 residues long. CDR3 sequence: CASSQGLYPRKGQSQETQYF. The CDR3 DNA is TGCGCCAGCAGCCAAGGCCTTTACCCCCGGAAGGGACAGAGCCAAGAGACCCAGTACTTC.

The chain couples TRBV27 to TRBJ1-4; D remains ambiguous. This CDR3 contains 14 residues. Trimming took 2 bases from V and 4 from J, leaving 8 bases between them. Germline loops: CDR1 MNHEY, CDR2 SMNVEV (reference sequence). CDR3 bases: TGTGCCAGCAGTTTACGGGGAGATAATGAAAAACTGTTTTTT. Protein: CASSLRGDNEKLFF.